The source of this T cell receptor (beta chain) is a study of ipilimumab plus nivolumab after autologous stem cell transplantation. The protocol was immunoSEQ multiplex PCR, while the TCRdb copy is restricted to in-frame clones and leaves out a portion. The sample contains 17,000 or so clones, more than 65% of which appear only once. The CDR3 loop spans 17 amino acids. Trimming removed 0 bases at V and 1 base at J, with 13 bases between. Germline V gene data show CDR1 as LGHNA and CDR2 as YNFKEQ. Sample share makes this clone medium-sized (0.01 to 0.1%). The material sequenced was PBMCs, taken in a trial of ipilimumab plus nivolumab as post-transplant consolidation. This clonotype was sampled from a male donor with diffuse large B-cell lymphoma. The chain couples TRBV4-2 to TRBJ1-3, with a tentative D call TRBD1 (6 bases). CDR3 bases: TGTGCCAGCAGCCAAGATCTTGCACAGGGATCTGGAAACACCATATATTTT. This codes for CASSQDLAQGSGNTIYF.